The sequence of this T cell receptor beta chain was determined in a study of blood T cell repertoires in COVID-19. The overall study: Whether acute or convalescent, the COVID-19 samples came from the United States, Italy and Spain. PBMCs, B-cell-depleted T cells, or T cells provided the cDNA or gDNA that made up the material.

This CDR3 is built from 16 residues. Germline lookup yields CDR1 KGHDR and CDR2 SFDVKD. V was shortened by 4 bases and J by 6 bases, with 17 bases between the two germline ends. In the original workflow: Reference gene primer amplification in the assay estimated nucleated cell counts. The table came from immunoSEQ multiplex PCR; TCRdb's copy has only in-frame clones and leaves some out. For V, J and clone size, that table is used; D and trimming come from the DNA. The table has roughly 57,000 clones, over 70% seen once; the top ten hold around 3.5%. This receptor was identified in a man aged 55 to 69 with acute or convalescent COVID-19. Sequencing was carried out using peripheral blood. The chain combines TRBV24-1 with TRBJ2-2, with a tentative D call TRBD2 (6 bases). The CDR3 coding sequence is TGTGCCACCAGTGACCGGGGCGGGGCGCGGGCCGGGGAGCTGTTTTTT. Encoded protein: CATSDRGGARAGELFF.